This T cell receptor beta chain stems from a study of blood T cell repertoires in COVID-19. V trimming: 5 bases; J trimming: 7 bases; junction bases outside the gene matches: 12. Germline CDR1 and CDR2: SEHNR and FQNEAQ (reference sequence). The CDR3 covers 16 residues. TCRdb's copy holds only in-frame clones and misses some; the assay was immunoSEQ multiplex PCR. The sample lists about 230,000 clones, approximately 83% occurring once. The receptor comes from a man aged 35 to 55 with acute or convalescent COVID-19. This sequence joins TRBV7-9 and TRBJ2-1, with 9 bases matching TRBD2. Sequences were obtained from peripheral blood. For the CDR3, the DNA is TGTGCCAGCAGCCCGCCCGGGGCGGGAGGGCCGAATGAGCAGTTCTTC. This translates into CASSPPGAGGPNEQFF.